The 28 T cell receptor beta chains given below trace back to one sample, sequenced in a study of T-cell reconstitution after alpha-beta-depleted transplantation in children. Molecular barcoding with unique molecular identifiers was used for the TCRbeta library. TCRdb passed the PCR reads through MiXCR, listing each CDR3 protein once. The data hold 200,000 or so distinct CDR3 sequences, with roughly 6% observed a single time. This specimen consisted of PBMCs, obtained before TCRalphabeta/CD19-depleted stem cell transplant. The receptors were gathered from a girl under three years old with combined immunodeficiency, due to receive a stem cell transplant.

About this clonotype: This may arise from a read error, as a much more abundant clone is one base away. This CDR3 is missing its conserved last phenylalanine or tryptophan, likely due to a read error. CDR3 protein: CSAREAVAGTGELFV. In DNA form, the CDR3 reads TGCAGTGCTAGAGAAGCCGTGGCGGGCACCGGGGAGCTGTTTGTT. V and J are TRBV20-1 and TRBJ2-2, with D possibly TRBD2 on 5 matching bases. The CDR3 spans 15 residues. CDR1 is DFQATT, CDR2 SNEGSKA, per germline (reference sequence). V lost 0 bases, J lost 4 bases, and 12 bases lay in between.

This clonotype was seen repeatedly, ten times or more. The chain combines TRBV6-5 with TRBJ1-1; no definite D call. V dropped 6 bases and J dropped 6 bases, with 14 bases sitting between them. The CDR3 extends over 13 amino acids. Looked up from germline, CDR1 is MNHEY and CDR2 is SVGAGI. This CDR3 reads CASSSRRSAEAFF. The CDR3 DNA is TGTGCCAGCAGCTCCCGGAGGTCGGCTGAAGCTTTCTTT.

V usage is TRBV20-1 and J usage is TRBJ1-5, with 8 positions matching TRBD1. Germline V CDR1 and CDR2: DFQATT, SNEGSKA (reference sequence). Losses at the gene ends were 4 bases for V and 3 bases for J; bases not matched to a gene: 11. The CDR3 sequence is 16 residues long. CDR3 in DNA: TGCAGTGCTAACCTCGGACAGGGAAGGGACAATCAGCCCCAGCATTTT. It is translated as CSANLGQGRDNQPQHF.

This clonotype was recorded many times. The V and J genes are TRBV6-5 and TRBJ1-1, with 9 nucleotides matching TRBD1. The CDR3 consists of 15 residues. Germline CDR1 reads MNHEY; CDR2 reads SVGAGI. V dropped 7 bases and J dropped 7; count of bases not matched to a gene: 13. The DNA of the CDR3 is TGTGCCAGCACCTTATGGACAGGGGCCGTGGGTGAAGCTTTCTTT. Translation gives CASTLWTGAVGEAFF.

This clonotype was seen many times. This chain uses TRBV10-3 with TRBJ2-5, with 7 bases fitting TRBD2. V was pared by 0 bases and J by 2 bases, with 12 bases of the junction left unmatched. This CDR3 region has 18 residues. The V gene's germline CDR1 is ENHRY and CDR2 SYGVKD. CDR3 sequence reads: CAISESKSGGGLQETQYF. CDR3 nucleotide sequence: TGTGCCATCAGTGAGTCGAAGTCGGGGGGAGGCTTACAAGAGACCCAGTACTTC.

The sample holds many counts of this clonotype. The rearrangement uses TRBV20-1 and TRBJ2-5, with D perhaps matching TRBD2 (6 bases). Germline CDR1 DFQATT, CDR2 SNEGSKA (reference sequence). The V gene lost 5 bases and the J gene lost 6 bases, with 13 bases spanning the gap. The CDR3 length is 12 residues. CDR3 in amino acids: CSAPPGGQTQYF. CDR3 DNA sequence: TGCAGTGCTCCCCCCGGGGGACAGACCCAGTACTTC.

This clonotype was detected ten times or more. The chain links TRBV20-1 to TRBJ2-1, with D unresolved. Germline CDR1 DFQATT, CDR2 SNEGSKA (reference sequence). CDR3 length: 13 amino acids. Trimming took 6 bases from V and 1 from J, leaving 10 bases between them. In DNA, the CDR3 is TGCAGTGCCAGCCCGGGTTCCTACAATGAGCAGTTCTTC. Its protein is CSASPGSYNEQFF.

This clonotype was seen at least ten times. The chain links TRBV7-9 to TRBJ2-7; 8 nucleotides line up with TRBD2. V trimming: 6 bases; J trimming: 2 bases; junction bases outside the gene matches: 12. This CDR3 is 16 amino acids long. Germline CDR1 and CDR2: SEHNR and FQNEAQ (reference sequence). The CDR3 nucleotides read TGTGCCAGCAGGCCTTTAGCGGGATTTACGGCCTACGAGCAGTACTTC. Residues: CASRPLAGFTAYEQYF.

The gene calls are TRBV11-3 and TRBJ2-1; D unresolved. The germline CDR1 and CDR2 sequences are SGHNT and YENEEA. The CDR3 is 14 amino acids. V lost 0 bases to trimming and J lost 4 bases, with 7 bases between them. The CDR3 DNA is TGTGCCAGCAGCTTAGATCAGGCTTACAATGAGCAGTTCTTC. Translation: CASSLDQAYNEQFF.

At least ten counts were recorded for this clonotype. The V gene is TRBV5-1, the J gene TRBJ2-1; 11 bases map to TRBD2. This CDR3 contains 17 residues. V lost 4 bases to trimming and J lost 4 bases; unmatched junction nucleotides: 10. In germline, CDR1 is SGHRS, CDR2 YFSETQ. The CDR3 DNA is TGCGCCAGCAGCCCCGCGGCTAGCGGGGGGCAGTACAATGAGCAGTTCTTC. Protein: CASSPAASGGQYNEQFF.

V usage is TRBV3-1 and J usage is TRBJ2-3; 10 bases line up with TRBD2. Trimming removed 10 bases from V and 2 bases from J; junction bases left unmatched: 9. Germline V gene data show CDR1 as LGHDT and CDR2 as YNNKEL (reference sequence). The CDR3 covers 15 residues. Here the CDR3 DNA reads TGTGCCACGGCCGATAGCGGGGGGCCCACAGATACGCAGTATTTT. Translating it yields CATADSGGPTDTQYF.

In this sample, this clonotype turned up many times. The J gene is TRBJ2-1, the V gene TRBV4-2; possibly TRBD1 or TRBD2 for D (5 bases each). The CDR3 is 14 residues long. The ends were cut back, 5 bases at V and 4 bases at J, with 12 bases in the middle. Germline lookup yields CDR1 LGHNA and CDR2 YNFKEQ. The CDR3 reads CASSSGASYNEQFF. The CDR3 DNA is TGTGCCAGCAGCTCCGGGGCCTCTTACAATGAGCAGTTCTTC.

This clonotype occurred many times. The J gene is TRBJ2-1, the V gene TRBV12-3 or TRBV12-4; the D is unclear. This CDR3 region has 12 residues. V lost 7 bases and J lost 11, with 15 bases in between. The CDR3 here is CASTHSGSKQFF. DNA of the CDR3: TGTGCCAGCACCCATTCCGGATCTAAGCAGTTCTTC.

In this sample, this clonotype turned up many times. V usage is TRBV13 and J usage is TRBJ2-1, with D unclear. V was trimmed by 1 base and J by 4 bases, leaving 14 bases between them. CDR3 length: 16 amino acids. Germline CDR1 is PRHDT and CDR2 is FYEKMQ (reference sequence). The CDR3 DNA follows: TGTGCCAGCAGCTTAGTTGCAGTGTATGCATACAATGAGCAGTTCTTC. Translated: CASSLVAVYAYNEQFF.

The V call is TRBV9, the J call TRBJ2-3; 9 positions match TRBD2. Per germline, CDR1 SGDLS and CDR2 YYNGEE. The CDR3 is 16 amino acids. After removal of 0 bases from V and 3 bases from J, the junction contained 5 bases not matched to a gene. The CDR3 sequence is CASSVGSGGITDTQYF. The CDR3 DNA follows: TGTGCCAGCAGCGTAGGGAGCGGGGGGATTACAGATACGCAGTATTTT. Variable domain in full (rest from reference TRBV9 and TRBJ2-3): DSGVTQTPKHLITATGQRVTLRCSPRSGDLSVYWYQQSLDQGLQFLIQYYNGEERAKGNILERFSAQQFPDLHSELNLSSLELGDSALYFCASSVGSGGITDTQYFGPGTRLTVL.

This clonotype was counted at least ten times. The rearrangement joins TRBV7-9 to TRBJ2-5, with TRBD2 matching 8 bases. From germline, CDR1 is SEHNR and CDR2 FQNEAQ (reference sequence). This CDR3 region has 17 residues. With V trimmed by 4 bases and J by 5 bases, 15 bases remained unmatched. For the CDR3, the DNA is TGTGCCAGCAGCTCCCTTCCGGGGGGGGCCGTTCTTGAGACCCAGTACTTC. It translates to CASSSLPGGAVLETQYF.

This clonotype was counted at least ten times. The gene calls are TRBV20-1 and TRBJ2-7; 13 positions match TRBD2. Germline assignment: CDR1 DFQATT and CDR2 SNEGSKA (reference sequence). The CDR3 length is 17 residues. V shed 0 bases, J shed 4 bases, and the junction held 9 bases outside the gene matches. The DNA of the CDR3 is TGCAGTGCTAGAGATATAGGACTAGCGGGAGCAATGTACGAGCAGTACTTC. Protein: CSARDIGLAGAMYEQYF.

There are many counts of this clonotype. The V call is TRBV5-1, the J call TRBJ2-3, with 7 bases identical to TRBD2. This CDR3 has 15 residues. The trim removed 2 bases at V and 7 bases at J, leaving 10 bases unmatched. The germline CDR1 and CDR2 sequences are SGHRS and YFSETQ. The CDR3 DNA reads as TGCGCCAGCAGCTTCGATAGCGGGCCGGCTTATACGCAGTATTTT. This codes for CASSFDSGPAYTQYF.

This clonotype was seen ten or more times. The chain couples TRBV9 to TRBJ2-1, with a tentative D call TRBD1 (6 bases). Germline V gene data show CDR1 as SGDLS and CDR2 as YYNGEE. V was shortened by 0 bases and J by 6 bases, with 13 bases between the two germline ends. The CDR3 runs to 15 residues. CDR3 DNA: TGTGCCAGCAGCGTAGATGTGGGGGCGCTCAATGAGCAGTTCTTC. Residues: CASSVDVGALNEQFF.

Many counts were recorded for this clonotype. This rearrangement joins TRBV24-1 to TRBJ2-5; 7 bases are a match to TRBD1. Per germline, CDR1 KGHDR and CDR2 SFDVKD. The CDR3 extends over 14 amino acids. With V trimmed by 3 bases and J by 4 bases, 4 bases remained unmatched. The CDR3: CATSDDRVRETQYF. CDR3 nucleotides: TGTGCCACCAGTGATGACAGGGTTCGAGAGACCCAGTACTTC.

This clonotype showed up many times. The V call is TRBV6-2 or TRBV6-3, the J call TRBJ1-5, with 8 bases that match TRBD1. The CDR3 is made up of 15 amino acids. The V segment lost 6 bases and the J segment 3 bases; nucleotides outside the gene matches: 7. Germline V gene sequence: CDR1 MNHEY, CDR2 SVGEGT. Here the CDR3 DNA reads TGTGCCAGCAGGATGGGACAGGCCTTCAATCAGCCCCAGCATTTT. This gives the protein CASRMGQAFNQPQHF.

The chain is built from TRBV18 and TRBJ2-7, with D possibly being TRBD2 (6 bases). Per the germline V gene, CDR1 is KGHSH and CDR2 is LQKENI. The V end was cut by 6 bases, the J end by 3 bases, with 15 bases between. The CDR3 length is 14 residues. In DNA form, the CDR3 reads TGTGCCAGCTCTCCAGGGACTGCGGGCTACGAGCAGTACTTC. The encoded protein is CASSPGTAGYEQYF.

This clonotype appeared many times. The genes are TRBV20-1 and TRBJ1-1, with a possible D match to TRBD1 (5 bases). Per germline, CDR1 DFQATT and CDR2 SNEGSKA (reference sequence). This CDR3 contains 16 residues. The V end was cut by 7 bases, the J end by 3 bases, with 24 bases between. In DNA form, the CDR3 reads TGCAGTGTCCCCCTAATGGGGGTAGATGGGCACACTGAAGCTTTCTTT. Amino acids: CSVPLMGVDGHTEAFF.

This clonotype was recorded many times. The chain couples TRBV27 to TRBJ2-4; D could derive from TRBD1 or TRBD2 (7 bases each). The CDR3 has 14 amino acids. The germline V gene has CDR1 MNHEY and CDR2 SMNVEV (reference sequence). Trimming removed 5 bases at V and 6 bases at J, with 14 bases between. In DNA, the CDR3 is TGTGCCAGCAGTCCCAGGGGGGGCGGAAACATTCAGTACTTC. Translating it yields CASSPRGGGNIQYF.

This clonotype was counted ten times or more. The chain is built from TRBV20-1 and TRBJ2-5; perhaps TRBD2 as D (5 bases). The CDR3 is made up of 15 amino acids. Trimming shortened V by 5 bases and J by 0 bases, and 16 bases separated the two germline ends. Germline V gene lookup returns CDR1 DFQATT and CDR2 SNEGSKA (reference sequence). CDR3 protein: CSAARRSWYQETQYF. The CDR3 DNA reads TGCAGTGCTGCTAGGAGGTCCTGGTACCAAGAGACCCAGTACTTC.

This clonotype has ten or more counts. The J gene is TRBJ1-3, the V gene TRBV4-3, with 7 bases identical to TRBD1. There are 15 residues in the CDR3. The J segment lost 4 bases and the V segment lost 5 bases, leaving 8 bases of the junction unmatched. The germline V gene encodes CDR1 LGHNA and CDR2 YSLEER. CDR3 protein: CASSALDRVGNTIYF. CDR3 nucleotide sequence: TGCGCCAGCAGCGCCCTCGACAGGGTGGGAAACACCATATATTTT.

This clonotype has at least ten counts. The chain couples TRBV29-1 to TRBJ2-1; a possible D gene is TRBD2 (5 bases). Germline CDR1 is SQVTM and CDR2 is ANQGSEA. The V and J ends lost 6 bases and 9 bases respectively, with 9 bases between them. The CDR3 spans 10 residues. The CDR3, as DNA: TGCAGCGTGCCGGGGAGTGAGCAGTTCTTC. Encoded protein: CSVPGSEQFF.

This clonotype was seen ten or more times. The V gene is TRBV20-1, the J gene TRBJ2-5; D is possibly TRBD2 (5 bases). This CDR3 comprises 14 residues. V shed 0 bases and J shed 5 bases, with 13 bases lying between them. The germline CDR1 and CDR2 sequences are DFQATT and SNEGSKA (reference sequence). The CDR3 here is CSAREWESGETQYF. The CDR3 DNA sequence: TGCAGTGCTAGAGAGTGGGAGTCTGGTGAGACCCAGTACTTC.